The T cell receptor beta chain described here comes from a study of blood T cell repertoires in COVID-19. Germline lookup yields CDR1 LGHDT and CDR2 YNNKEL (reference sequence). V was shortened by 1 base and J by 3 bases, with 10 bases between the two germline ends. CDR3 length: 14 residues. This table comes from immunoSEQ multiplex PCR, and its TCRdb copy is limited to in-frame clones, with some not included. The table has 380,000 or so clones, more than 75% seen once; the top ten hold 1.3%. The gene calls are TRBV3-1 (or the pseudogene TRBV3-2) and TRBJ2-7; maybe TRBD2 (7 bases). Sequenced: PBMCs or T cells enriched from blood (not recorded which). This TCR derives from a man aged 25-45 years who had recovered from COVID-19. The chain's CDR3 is CASSQGGGHYEQYF. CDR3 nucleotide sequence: TGTGCCAGCAGCCAAGGCGGGGGCCACTACGAGCAGTACTTC.